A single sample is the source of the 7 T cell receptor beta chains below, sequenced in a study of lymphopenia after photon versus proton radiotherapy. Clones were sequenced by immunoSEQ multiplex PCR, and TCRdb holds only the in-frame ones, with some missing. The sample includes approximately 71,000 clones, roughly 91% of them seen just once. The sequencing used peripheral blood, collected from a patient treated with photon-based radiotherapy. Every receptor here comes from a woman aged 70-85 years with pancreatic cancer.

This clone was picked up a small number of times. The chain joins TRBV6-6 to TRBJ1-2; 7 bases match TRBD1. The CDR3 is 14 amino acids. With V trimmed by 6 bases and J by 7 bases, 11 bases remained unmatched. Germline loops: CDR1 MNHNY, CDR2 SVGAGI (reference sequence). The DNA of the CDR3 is TGTGCCAGCAGGGACCTGACAGGGATCGCTGGCTACACCTTC. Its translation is CASRDLTGIAGYTF.

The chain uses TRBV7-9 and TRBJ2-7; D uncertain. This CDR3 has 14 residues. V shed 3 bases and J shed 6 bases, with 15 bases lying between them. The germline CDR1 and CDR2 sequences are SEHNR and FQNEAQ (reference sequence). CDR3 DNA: TGTGCCAGCAGCTTCGCCCTCATGGGCGGCGAGCAGTACTTC. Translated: CASSFALMGGEQYF.

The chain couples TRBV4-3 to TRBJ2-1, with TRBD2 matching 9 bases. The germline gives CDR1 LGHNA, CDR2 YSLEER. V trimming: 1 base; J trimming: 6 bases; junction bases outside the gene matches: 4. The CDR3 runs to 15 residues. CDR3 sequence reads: CASSQVGLAPNEQFF. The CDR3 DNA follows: TGCGCCAGCAGCCAAGTGGGACTAGCACCCAATGAGCAGTTCTTC.

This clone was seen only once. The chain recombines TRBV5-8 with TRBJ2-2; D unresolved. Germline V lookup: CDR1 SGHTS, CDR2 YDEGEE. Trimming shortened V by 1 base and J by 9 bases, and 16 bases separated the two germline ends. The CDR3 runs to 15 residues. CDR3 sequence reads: CASSLMGSVIRELFF. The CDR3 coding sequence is TGTGCCAGCAGCTTGATGGGCTCTGTTATCCGGGAGCTGTTTTTT.

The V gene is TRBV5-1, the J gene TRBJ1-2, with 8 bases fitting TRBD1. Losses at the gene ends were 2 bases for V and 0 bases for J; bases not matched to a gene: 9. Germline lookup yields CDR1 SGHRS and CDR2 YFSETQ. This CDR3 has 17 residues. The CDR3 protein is CASSLGQGNTANYGYTF. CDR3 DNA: TGCGCCAGCAGCTTAGGACAGGGCAACACAGCTAACTATGGCTACACCTTC.

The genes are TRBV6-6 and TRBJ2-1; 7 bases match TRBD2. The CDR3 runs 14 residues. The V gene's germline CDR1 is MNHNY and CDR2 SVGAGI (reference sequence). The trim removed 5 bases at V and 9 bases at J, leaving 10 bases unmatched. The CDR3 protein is CASSPLGREGEQFF. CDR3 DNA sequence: TGTGCCAGCAGTCCCCTTGGGAGGGAGGGTGAGCAGTTCTTC.

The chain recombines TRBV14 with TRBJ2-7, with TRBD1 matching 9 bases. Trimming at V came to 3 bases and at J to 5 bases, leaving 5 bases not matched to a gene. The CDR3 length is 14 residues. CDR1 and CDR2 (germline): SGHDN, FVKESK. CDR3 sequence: CASSHRGQGNEQYF. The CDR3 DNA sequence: TGTGCCAGCAGCCACCGCGGACAGGGGAACGAGCAGTACTTC.